These T cell receptor beta chains were read from a single sample in a study of sequential checkpoint blockade in melanoma. Method: immunoSEQ multiplex PCR; TCRdb's copy keeps in-frame clones and lacks some. The sample holds under 8,500 clones, around 78% seen once. Sample: CD8+ T cells sorted from blood (inferred from file names), taken from a patient given nivolumab and ipilimumab in sequence. The receptors were sampled from a human donor with melanoma. The CDR3 runs from the conserved cysteine through the conserved F or W.

V gene	J gene	CDR3 length	CDR3 protein
TRBV9	TRBJ2-1	15	CASSVEAPSYNEQFF
TRBV11-2	TRBJ2-5	18	CASSPRTSGREYQETQYF
TRBV5-4	TRBJ2-3	15	CASSPTARSTDTQYF
TRBV29-1	TRBJ2-1	11	CSVERDNEQFF
TRBV4-1	TRBJ2-2	20	CASSPPAVWTSGFRIGELFF
TRBV9	TRBJ1-4	16	CASSVDGTGMSEKLFF
TRBV7-9	TRBJ1-5	13	CASSLDGYQPQHF
TRBV5-6	TRBJ2-1	16	CASSFMLPSSYNEQFF
TRBV6-6	TRBJ2-7	14	CASSYSGQFYEQYF
TRBV30	TRBJ2-2	12	CASREVAGELFF
TRBV9	TRBJ2-7	17	CASSGPGAGVGLTEQYF
TRBV5-6	TRBJ2-7	17	CASSLSLAGGSSYEQYF
TRBV29-1	TRBJ2-7	11	CSVHGQGTFYF
TRBV4-2	TRBJ2-7	14	CASSQDRGSYEQYF
TRBV4-1	TRBJ2-7	16	CASSQDSTLPAYEQYF
TRBV9	TRBJ2-3	16	CASSVGSGRAKDTQYF
TRBV19	TRBJ2-7	15	CASSNRDRPSYEQYF
TRBV4-1	TRBJ2-1	17	CASSQFLRIAGGVEQFF
TRBV4-1	TRBJ1-1	17	CASSLPGHGGADTEAFF
TRBV7-9	TRBJ2-7	16	CASSLRGRGPTYEQYF
TRBV12-2	TRBJ2-1	20	CASRLSPDPPGTSGYNEQFF
TRBV5-4	TRBJ1-2	13	CASSLVAGRGYTF
TRBV7-8	TRBJ2-3	15	CASSTRLAGEGRQYF
TRBV27	TRBJ2-7	14	CASSPQTPSYEQYF
TRBV6-6	TRBJ2-7	14	CASTPLDSTYEQYF
TRBV5-1	TRBJ2-1	15	CASRPGQGVNNEQFF
TRBV19	TRBJ2-2	15	CASSINRGYTGELFF
TRBV5-4	TRBJ2-3	15	CASSLGRASTDTQYF
TRBV27	TRBJ1-1	14	CASGRRWEDTEAFF
TRBV12-5	TRBJ2-1	18	CASGFSIEREASYNEQFF
TRBV4-3	TRBJ2-7	14	CASSWGQGAYEQYF
TRBV7-6	TRBJ2-7	16	CASSLAPGTGGREQYF
TRBV9	TRBJ2-5	14	CASSVELGWETQYF
TRBV2	TRBJ2-1	14	CASRSSGSYNEQFF
TRBV7-9	TRBJ2-7	15	CASSPRTSSSYEQYF
TRBV2	TRBJ2-5	16	CASSEAQGGRGRTQYF
TRBV29-1	TRBJ2-2	16	CSVEDRQETNTGELFF
TRBV2	TRBJ2-1	15	CASSVVGLASNEQFF
TRBV19	TRBJ2-1	13	CASSSRSYNEQFF
TRBV27	TRBJ2-5	16	CASSPMSSSGEETQYF
TRBV11-2	TRBJ2-7	15	CASSFGGASSYEQYF
TRBV19	TRBJ1-2	13	CASSISLGAGYTF
TRBV30	TRBJ2-1	15	CAWSVKRVVYNEQFF
TRBV15	TRBJ2-1	16	CATSRSPAGGPNEQFF
TRBV10-1	TRBJ1-2	14	CASSDPGGGYGYTF
TRBV28	TRBJ2-2	15	CASSLHRSRNRELFF
TRBV28	TRBJ1-2	12	CASNAGNYGYTF
TRBV21-1	TRBJ1-2	17	CASSIKHDWTGNYGYTF
TRBV6-8	TRBJ2-7	12	CAPREIPYEQYF
TRBV19	TRBJ2-7	14	CASRASGSSYEQYF
TRBV19	TRBJ2-1	11	CASSMGGEQFF
TRBV13	TRBJ2-7	14	CASSLVAGPYEQYF
TRBV27	TRBJ2-6	18	CASSLVGQGFSGANVLTF